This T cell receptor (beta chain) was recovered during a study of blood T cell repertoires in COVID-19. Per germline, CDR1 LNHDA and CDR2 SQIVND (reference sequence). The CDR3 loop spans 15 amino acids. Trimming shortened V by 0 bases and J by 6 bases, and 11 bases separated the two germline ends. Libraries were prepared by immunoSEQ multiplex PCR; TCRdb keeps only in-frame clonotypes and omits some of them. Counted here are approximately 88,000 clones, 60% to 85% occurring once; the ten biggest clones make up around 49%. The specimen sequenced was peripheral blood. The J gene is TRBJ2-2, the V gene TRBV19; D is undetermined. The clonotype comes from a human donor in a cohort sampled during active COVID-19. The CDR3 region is CASSIDPSRAGELFF. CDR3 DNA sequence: TGTGCCAGTAGTATAGATCCGAGCCGGGCCGGGGAGCTGTTTTTT.